Listed here are 2 T cell receptor beta chains from one sample, sequenced in a study of blood T cell repertoires in COVID-19. Sequenced by immunoSEQ multiplex PCR; TCRdb stores in-frame clones only, minus some. The table lists approximately 350,000 clones, roughly nine tenths of them singletons, with around 1.2% in the top ten. The sample taken for sequencing was peripheral blood. All receptors derive from a man aged 35-49 years with acute or convalescent COVID-19.

The chain joins TRBV2 to TRBJ2-4; TRBD1 is a possible D gene (6 bases). This CDR3 is built from 15 residues. Germline-derived CDR1 and CDR2 are SNHLY and FYNNEI. The V and J ends lost 8 bases and 4 bases respectively, with 18 bases between them. CDR3 sequence: CASGQTGNGKNIQYF. For the CDR3, the DNA is TGTGCCAGCGGTCAGACAGGCAACGGGAAAAACATTCAGTACTTC.

This clone was recorded only once. The genes are TRBV5-4 and TRBJ2-1; TRBD2 agrees at 12 bases. Looked up from germline, CDR1 is SGHNT and CDR2 is YYREEE (reference sequence). J was trimmed by 10 bases and V by 6 bases; bases with no gene match: 8. CDR3 size: 14 residues. Here the CDR3 DNA reads TGTGCCAGCAATGAGCGACTAGCGGGAGACGAGCAGTTCTTC. Translated, it gives CASNERLAGDEQFF.